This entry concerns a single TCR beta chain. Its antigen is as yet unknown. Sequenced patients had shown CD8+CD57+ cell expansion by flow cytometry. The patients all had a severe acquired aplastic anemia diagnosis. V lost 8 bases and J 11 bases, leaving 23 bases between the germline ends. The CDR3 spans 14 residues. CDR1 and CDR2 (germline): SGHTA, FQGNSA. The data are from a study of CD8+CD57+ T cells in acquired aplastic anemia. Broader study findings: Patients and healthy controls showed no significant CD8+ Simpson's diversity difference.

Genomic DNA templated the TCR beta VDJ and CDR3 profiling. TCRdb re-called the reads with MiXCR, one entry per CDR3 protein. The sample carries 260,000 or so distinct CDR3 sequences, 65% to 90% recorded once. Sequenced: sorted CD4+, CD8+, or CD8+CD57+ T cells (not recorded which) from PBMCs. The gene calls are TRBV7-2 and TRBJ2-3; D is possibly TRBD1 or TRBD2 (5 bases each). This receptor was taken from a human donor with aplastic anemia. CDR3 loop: CASGDAGTDKQQYF. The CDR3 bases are TGTGCCAGCGGGGACGCGGGCACAGATAAGCAGCAGTATTTT.